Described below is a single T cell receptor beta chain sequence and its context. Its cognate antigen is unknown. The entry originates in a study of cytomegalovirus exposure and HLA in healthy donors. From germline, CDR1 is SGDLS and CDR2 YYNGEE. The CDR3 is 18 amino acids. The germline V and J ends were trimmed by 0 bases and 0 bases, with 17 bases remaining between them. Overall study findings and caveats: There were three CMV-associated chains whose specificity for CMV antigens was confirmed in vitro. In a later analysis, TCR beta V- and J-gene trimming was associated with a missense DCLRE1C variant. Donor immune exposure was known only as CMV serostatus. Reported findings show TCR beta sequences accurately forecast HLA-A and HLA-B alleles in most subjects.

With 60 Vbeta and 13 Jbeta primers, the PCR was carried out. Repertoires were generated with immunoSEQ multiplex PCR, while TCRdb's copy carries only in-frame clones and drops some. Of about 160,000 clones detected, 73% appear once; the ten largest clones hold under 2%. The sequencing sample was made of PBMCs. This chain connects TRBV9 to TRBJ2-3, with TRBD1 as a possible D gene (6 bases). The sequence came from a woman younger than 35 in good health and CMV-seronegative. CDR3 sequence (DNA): TGTGCCAGCAGCGTAGCCTCAGGGGTCCGGAATAGCACAGATACGCAGTATTTT. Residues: CASSVASGVRNSTDTQYF.